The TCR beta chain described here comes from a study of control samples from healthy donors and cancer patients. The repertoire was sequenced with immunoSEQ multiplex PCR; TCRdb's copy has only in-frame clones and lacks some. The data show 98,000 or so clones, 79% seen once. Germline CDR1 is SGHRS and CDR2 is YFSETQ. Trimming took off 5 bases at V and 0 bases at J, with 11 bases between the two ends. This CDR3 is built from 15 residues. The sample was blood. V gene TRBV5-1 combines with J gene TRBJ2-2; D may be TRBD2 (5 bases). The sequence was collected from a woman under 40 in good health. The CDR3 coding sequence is TGCGCCAGCAGACCCGAAGCGGCGAACACCGGGGAGCTGTTTTTT. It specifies CASRPEAANTGELFF.